This TCR beta chain originates from a study of blood T cell repertoires in COVID-19. On the study more broadly: The samples span acute and convalescent COVID-19 from the United States, Italy and Spain. T cells, B-cell-depleted T cells, or PBMCs provided the cDNA or gDNA that served as material.

This CDR3 has 14 residues. Germline loops: CDR1 SGHTA, CDR2 FQGTGA. V shed 4 bases and J shed 4 bases, with 10 bases lying between them. Authors' methods: The authors estimated nucleated cell counts from reference gene primer amplification. Repertoires were generated with immunoSEQ multiplex PCR, while TCRdb's copy carries only in-frame clones and drops some. From that table come the V and J calls and clone size; the DNA was used to work out D and trimming. The table records tens of thousands of clones, 70% to 85% of them present only once. The sequencing sample was made of peripheral blood. The chain has TRBV7-3 and TRBJ2-2; D is possibly TRBD1 (6 bases). This receptor was identified in a man aged 70 or older with active COVID-19. Here the CDR3 reads CASSSGQITGELFF. DNA of the CDR3: TGTGCCAGCAGCTCTGGACAGATCACCGGGGAGCTGTTTTTT. The full variable domain, in which reference TRBV7-3 and TRBJ2-2 provide the parts outside the CDR3, is GAGVSQTPSNKVTEKGKYVELRCDPISGHTALYWYRQSLGQGPEFLIYFQGTGAADDSGLPNDRFFAVRPEGSVSTLKIQRTERGDSAVYLCASSSGQITGELFFGEGSRLTVL.